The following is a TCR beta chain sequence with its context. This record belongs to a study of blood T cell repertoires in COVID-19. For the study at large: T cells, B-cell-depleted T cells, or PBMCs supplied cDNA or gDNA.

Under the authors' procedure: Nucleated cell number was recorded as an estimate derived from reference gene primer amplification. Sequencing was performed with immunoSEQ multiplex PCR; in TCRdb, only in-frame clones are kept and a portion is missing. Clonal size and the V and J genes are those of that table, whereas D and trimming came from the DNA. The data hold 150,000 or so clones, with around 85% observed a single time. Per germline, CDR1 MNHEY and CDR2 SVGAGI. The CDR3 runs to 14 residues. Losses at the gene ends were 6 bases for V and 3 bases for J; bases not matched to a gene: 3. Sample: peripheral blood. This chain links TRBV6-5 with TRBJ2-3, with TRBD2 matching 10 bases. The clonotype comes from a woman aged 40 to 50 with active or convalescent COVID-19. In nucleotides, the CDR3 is TGTGCCAGCAGGGCTAGCGGGGGTACAGATACGCAGTATTTT. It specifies CASRASGGTDTQYF.